The 6 T cell receptor beta chains in this list originate from one sample, sequenced in a study of CD8 T cells in Susac syndrome. RNA in amounts of roughly 0.5 to 1 ug was reverse transcribed with random hexamers. TCRdb ran MiXCR on the immunoSEQ multiplex PCR reads and lists one entry per CDR3 protein. The data show 150,000 or so distinct CDR3 sequences, approximately 94% seen once. Material: CD8+ T cells from PBMCs. The source is a human donor with multiple sclerosis.

The chain couples TRBV27 to TRBJ2-2; 12 nucleotides line up with TRBD2. Germline CDR1 MNHEY, CDR2 SMNVEV (reference sequence). This CDR3 is 17 amino acids long. V was clipped by 5 bases and J by 3 bases; unmatched bases: 7. CDR3 nucleotide sequence: TGTGCCAGCAGTATCCTAGCGGGGGGGGCTGACACCGGGGAGCTGTTTTTT. This gives the protein CASSILAGGADTGELFF.

V gene TRBV28 combines with J gene TRBJ2-7, with D possibly TRBD1 on 6 matching bases. The germline V gene encodes CDR1 MDHEN and CDR2 SYDVKM. The ends were cut back, 2 bases at V and 0 bases at J, with 11 bases in the middle. The CDR3 covers 15 residues. CDR3 protein: CASSLIRTVSYEQYF. The CDR3 DNA reads TGTGCCAGCAGTTTAATTCGGACAGTCTCCTACGAGCAGTACTTC.

The chain employs TRBV7-6 and TRBJ1-2; D not resolved. Germline loops: CDR1 SGHVS, CDR2 FNYEAQ. V dropped 3 bases and J dropped 5 bases, with 4 bases sitting between them. The CDR3 sequence is 11 residues long. The CDR3 nucleotides read TGTGCCAGCAGCTTGCGGTATGGCTACACCTTC. Protein: CASSLRYGYTF.

This clonotype has a single count. The rearrangement joins TRBV20-1 to TRBJ2-5, with 13 bases aligning to TRBD2. J gave up 7 bases and V 0 bases, and 14 bases lay outside the gene matches. CDR3 length: 18 residues. Germline V gene lookup returns CDR1 DFQATT and CDR2 SNEGSKA (reference sequence). CDR3: CSARDSTSGGGWEVTQYF. The CDR3, as DNA: TGCAGTGCTAGAGATAGCACTAGCGGGGGGGGTTGGGAGGTGACCCAGTACTTC.

The J gene is TRBJ2-7, the V gene TRBV7-2; maybe TRBD1 (6 bases). In germline, CDR1 is SGHTA, CDR2 FQGNSA. V dropped 1 base and J dropped 4 bases, with 14 bases sitting between them. The CDR3 totals 15 residues. The CDR3 is CASSLVPGVLYEQYF. Written as DNA, the CDR3 is TGTGCCAGCAGCTTAGTTCCAGGGGTATTATACGAGCAGTACTTC.

This clonotype has a single count. DNA of the CDR3: TGTGCCAGCAGTTTATTAGGCTACACTGAAGCTTTCTTT. This encodes CASSLLGYTEAFF. V and J are TRBV27 and TRBJ1-1; D call uncertain. The CDR3 consists of 13 residues. Looked up from germline, CDR1 is MNHEY and CDR2 is SMNVEV (reference sequence). The germline V and J ends were trimmed by 1 base and 3 bases, with 6 bases remaining between them.